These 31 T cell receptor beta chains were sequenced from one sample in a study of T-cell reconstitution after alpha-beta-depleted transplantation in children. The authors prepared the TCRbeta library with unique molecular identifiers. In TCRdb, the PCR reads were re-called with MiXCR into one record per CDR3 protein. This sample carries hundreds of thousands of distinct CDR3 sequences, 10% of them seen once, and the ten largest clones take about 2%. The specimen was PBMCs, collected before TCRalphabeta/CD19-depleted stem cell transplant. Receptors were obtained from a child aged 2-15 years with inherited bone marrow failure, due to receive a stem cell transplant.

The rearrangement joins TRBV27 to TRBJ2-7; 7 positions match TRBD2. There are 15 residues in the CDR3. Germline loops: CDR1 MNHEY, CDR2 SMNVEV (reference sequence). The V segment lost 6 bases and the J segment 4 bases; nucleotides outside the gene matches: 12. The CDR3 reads CASSIRDGGLYEQYF. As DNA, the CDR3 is TGTGCCAGCAGCATCCGGGACGGGGGGTTATACGAGCAGTACTTC.

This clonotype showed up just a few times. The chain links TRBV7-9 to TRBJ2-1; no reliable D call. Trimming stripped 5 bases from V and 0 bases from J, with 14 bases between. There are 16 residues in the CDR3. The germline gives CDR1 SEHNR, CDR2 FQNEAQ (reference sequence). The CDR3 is CASSPPTTDSYNEQFF. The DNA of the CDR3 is TGTGCCAGCAGCCCCCCCACTACCGACTCCTACAATGAGCAGTTCTTC.

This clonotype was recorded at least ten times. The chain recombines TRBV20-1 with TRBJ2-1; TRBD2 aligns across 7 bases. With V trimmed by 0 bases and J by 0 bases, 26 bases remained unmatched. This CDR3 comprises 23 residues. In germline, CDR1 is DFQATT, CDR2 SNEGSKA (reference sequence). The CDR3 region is CSARDLQWLMWGGRLSSYNEQFF. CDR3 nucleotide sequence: TGCAGTGCTAGAGATCTCCAATGGTTGATGTGGGGCGGGAGATTGAGCTCCTACAATGAGCAGTTCTTC.

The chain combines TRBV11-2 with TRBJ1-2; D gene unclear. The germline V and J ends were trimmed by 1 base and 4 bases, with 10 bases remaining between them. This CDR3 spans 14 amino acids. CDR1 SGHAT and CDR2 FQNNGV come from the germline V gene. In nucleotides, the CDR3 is TGTGCCAGCAGCTTAGTCTCCAAGCCCTATGGCTACACCTTC. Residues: CASSLVSKPYGYTF.

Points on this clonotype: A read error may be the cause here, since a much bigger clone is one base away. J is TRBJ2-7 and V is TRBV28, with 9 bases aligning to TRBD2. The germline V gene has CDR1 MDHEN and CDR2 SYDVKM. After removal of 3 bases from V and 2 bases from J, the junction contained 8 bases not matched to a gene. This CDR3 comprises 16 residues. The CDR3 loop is CASSFSSGRPTYEQYF. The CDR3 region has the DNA TGTGCCAGCAGTTTTTCCAGCGGGAGGCCTACCTACGAGCAGTACTTC.

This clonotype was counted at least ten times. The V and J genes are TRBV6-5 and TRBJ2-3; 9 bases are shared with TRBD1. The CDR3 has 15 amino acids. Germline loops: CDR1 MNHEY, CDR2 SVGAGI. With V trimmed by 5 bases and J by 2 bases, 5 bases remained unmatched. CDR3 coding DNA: TGTGCCAGCAGTCCACAGGGGGCAACCACAGATACGCAGTATTTT. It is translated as CASSPQGATTDTQYF.

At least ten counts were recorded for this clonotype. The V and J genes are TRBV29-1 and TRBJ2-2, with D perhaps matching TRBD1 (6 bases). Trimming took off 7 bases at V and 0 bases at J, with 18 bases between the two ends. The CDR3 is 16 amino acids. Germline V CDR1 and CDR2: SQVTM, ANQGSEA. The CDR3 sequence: CSGVPITGSNTGELFF. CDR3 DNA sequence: TGCAGCGGCGTGCCCATTACAGGGTCGAACACCGGGGAGCTGTTTTTT.

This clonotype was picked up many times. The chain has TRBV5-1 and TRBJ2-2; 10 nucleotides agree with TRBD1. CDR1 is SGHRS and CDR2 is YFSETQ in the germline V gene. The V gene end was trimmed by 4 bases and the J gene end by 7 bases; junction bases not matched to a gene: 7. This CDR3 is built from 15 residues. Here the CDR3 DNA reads TGCGCCAGCAGCCCAGACAGGGGGCAGAGCGGGGAGCTGTTTTTT. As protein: CASSPDRGQSGELFF. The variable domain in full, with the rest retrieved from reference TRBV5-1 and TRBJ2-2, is KAGVTQTPRYLIKTRGQQVTLSCSPISGHRSVSWYQQTPGQGLQFLFEYFSETQRNKGNFPGRFSGRQFSNSRSEMNVSTLELGDSALYLCASSPDRGQSGELFFGEGSRLTVL.

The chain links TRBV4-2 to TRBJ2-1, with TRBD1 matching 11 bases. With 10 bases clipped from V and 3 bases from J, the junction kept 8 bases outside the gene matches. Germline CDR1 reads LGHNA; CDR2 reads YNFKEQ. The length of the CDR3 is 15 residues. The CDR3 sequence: CAMGPGTGGYNEQFF. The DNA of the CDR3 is TGTGCCATGGGCCCCGGGACAGGGGGCTACAATGAGCAGTTCTTC.

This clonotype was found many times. CDR3 protein: CASTPRGTYYNEQFF. The CDR3 DNA reads TGTGCCAGCACACCCCGGGGGACCTACTACAATGAGCAGTTCTTC. V gene TRBV12-3 or TRBV12-4 combines with J gene TRBJ2-1; TRBD2 might be the D (6 bases). V was clipped by 7 bases and J by 3 bases, with 16 bases between them. The CDR3 length is 15 residues.

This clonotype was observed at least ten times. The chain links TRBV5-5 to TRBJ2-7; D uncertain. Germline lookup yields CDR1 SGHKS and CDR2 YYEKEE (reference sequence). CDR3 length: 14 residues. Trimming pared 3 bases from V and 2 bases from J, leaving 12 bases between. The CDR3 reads CASSWVPGAYEQYF. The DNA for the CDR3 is TGTGCCAGCAGCTGGGTACCCGGAGCCTACGAGCAGTACTTC.

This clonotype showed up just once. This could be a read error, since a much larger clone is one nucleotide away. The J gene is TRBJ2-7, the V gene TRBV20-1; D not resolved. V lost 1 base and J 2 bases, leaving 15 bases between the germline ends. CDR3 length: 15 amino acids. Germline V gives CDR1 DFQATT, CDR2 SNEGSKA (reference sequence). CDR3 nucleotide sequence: TGCAGTGCTAGAGGTCTTGGAGCACCAACCTACGAGCAGTACTTC. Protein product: CSARGLGAPTYEQYF.

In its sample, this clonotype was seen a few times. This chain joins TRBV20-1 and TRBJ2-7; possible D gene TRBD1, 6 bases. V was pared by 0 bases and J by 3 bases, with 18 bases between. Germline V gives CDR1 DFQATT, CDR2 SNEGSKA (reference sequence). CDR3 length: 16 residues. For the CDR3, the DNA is TGCAGTGCTAGAGATCCAAATGGGGGCTCAGACTACGAGCAGTACTTC. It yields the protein CSARDPNGGSDYEQYF.

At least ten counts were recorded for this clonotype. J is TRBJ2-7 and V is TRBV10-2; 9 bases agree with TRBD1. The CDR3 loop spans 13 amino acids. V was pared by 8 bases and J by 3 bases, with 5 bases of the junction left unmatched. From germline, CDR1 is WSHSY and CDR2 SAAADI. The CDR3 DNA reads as TGCGCCAGCTTCCCGGGACAGGGCTACGAGCAGTACTTC. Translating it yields CASFPGQGYEQYF.

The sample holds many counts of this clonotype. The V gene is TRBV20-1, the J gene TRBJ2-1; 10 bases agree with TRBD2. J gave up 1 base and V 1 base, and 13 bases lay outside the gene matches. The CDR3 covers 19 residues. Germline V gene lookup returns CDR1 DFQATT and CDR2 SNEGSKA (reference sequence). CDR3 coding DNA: TGCAGTGCTAGAGTAGCTAGCGGGAGTACGTCGATATCCTACAATGAGCAGTTCTTC. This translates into CSARVASGSTSISYNEQFF.

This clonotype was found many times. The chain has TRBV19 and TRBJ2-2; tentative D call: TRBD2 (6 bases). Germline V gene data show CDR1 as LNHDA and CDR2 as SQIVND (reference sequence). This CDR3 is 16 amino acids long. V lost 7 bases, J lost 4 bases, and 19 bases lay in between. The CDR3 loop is CASTTGGGVSTGELFF. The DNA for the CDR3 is TGTGCCAGTACGACCGGAGGCGGGGTTAGCACCGGGGAGCTGTTTTTT.

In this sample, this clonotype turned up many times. CDR3 residues: CASSLSSPMGGQYF. CDR3 DNA: TGTGCCAGCAGTTTATCCTCTCCCATGGGTGGCCAGTACTTC. The chain links TRBV27 to TRBJ2-5; D gene ambiguous. CDR3 size: 14 residues. Trimming shortened V by 0 bases and J by 10 bases, and 15 bases separated the two germline ends. Germline V gene sequence: CDR1 MNHEY, CDR2 SMNVEV (reference sequence).

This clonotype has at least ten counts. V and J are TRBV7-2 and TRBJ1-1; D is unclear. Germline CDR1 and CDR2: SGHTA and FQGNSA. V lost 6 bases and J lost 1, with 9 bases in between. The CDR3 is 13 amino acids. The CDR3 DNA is TGTGCCAGCAGAGTTCGACAGAACACTGAAGCTTTCTTT. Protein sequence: CASRVRQNTEAFF.

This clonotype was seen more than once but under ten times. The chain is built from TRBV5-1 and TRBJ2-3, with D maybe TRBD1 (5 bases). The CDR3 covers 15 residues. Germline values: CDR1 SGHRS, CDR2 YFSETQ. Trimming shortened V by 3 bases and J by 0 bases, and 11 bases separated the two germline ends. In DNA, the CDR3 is TGCGCCAGCAGCTGGACACAGATGAGCACAGATACGCAGTATTTT. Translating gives CASSWTQMSTDTQYF.

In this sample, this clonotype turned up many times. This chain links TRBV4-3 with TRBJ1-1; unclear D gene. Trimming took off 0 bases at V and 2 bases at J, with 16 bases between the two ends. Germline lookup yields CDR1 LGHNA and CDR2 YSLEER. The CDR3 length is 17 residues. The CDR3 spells CASSQERSGGANTEAFF. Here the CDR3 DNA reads TGCGCCAGCAGCCAAGAGAGGTCGGGAGGAGCTAACACTGAAGCTTTCTTT.

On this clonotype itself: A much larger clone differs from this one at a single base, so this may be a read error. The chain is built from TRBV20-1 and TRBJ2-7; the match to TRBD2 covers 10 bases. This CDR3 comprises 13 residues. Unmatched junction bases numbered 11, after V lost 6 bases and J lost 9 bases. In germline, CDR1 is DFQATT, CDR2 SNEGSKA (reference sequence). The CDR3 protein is CSANSGRSHGQYF. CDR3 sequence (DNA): TGCAGTGCCAATAGCGGGAGGTCCCACGGGCAGTACTTC.

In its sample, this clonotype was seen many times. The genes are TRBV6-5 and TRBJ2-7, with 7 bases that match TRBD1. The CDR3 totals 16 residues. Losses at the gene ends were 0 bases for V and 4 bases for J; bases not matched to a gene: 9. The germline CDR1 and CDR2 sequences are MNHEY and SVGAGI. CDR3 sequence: CASSYSFRQGVYEQYF. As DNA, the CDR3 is TGTGCCAGCAGTTACTCGTTTAGGCAGGGGGTATACGAGCAGTACTTC.

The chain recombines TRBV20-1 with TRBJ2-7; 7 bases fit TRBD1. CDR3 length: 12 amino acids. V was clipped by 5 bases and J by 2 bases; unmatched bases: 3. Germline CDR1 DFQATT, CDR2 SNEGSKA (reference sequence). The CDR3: CSAGTATYEQYF. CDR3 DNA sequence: TGCAGTGCTGGGACAGCAACCTACGAGCAGTACTTC.

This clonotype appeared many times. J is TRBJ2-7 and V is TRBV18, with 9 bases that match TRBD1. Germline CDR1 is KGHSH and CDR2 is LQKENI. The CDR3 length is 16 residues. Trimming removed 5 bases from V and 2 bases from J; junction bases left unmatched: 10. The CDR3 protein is CASSTSGQGKAYEQYF. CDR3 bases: TGTGCCAGCTCAACCTCGGGACAGGGAAAGGCCTACGAGCAGTACTTC.

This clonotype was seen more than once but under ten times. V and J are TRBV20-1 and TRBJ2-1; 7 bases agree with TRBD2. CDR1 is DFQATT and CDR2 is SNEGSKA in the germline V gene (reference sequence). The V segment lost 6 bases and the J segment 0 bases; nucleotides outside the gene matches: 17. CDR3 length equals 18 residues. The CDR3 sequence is CSAPKRDRWGNSYNEQFF. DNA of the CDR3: TGCAGTGCCCCGAAGCGGGACCGGTGGGGAAACTCCTACAATGAGCAGTTCTTC.

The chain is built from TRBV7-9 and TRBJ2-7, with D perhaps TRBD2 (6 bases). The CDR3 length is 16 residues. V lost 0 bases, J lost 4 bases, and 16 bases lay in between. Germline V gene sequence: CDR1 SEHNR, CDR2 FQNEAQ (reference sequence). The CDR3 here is CASSLARASALYEQYF. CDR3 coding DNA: TGTGCCAGCAGCTTAGCGAGGGCTAGCGCGCTTTACGAGCAGTACTTC.

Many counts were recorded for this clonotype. CDR3 nucleotides: TGTGCCAGCGGACCTAGCGGGAGGGCCCCTCATGAGCAGTTCTTC. It codes for CASGPSGRAPHEQFF. This chain joins TRBV12-3 or TRBV12-4 and TRBJ2-1; TRBD2 matches 12 bases. The CDR3 contains 15 residues. J gave up 8 bases and V 8 bases, and 10 bases lay outside the gene matches.

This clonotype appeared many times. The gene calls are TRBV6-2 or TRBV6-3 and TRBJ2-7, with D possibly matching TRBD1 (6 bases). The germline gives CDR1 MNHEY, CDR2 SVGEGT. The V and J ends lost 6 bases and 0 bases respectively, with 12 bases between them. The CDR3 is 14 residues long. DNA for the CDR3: TGTGCCAGCAGCACCGGGACATACTCCTACGAGCAGTACTTC. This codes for CASSTGTYSYEQYF.

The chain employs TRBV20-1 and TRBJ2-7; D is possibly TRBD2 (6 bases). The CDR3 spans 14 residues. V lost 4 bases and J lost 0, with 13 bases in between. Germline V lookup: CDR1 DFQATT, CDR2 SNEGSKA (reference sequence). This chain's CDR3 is CSATGTPVSYEQYF. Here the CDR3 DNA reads TGCAGTGCTACCGGGACTCCCGTCTCCTACGAGCAGTACTTC.

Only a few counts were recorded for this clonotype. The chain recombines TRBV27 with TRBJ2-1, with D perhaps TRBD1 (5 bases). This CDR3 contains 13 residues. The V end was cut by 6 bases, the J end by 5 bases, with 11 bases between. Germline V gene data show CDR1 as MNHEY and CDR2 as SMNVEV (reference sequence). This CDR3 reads CASRGWGDNEQFF. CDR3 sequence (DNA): TGTGCCAGCAGGGGCTGGGGCGACAATGAGCAGTTCTTC.

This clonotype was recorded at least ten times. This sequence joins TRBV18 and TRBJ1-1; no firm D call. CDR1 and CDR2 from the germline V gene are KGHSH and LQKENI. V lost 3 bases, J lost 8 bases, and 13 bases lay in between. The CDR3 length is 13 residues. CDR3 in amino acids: CASSPLPGLEAFF. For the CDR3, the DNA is TGTGCCAGCTCACCGCTCCCGGGTTTAGAAGCTTTCTTT.